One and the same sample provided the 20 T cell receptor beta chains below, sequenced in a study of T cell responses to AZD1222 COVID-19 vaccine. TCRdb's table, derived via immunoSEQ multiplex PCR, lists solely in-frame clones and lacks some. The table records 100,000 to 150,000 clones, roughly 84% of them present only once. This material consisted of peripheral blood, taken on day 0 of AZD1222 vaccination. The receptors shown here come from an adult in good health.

The CDR3 loop reads CASSTIPAYNEQFF. For the CDR3, the DNA is TGCGCCAGCAGCACGATTCCGGCTTACAATGAGCAGTTCTTC. The chain carries TRBV4-3 and TRBJ2-1; no reliable D call. The ends were cut back, 5 bases at V and 4 bases at J, with 12 bases in the middle. The CDR3 length is 14 residues. The V gene's germline CDR1 is LGHNA and CDR2 YSLEER.

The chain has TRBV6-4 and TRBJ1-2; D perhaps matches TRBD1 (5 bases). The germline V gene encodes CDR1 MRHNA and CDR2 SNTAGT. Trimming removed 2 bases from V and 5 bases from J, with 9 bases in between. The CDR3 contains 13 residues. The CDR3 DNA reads TGTGCCAGCAGTGACCAGGCAGGGTATGGCTACACCTTC. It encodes CASSDQAGYGYTF.

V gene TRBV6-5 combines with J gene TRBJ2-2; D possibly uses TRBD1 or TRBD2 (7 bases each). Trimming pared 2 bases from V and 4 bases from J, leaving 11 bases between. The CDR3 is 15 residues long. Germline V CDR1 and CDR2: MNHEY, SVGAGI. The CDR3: CASSYDREGTGELFF. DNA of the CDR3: TGTGCCAGCAGTTACGACAGGGAGGGCACCGGGGAGCTGTTTTTT.

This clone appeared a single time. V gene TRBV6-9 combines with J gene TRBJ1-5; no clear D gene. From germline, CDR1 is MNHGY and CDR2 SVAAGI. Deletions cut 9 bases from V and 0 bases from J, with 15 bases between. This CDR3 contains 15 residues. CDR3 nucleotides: TGTGCCAGTAGGAGGTGGGGATATAGCAATCAGCCCCAGCATTTT. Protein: CASRRWGYSNQPQHF.

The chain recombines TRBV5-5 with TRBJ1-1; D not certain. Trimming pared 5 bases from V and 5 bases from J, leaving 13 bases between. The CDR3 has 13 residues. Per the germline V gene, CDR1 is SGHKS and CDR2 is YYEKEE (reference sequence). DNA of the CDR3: TGTGCCAGCAGTTCGGTAGTGAGGACTGAAGCTTTCTTT. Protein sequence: CASSSVVRTEAFF.

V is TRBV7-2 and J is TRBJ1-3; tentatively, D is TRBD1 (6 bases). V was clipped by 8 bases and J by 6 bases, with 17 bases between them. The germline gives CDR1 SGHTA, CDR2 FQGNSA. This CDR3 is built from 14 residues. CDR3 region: CASRRGEGANTIYF. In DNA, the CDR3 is TGTGCCAGCCGGAGGGGGGAGGGCGCAAACACCATATATTTT.

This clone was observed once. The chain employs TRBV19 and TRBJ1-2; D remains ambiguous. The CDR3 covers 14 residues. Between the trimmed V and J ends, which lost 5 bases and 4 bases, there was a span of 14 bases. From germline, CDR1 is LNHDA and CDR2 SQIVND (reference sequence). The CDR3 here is CASSPGRSLYGYTF. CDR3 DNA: TGTGCCAGTAGTCCCGGGAGATCACTCTATGGCTACACCTTC.

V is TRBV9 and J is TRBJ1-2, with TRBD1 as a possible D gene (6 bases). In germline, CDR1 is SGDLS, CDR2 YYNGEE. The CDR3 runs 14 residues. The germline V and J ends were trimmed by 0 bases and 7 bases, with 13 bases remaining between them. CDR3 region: CASSVVSDSSGYTF. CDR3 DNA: TGTGCCAGCAGCGTAGTATCGGACAGTTCTGGCTACACCTTC.

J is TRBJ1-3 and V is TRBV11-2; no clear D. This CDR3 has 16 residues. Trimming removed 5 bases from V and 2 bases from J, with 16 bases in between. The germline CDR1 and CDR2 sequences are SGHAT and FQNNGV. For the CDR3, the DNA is TGTGCCAGCAGCCCCGGACTTGGCGGGGCTGGAAACACCATATATTTT. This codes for CASSPGLGGAGNTIYF.

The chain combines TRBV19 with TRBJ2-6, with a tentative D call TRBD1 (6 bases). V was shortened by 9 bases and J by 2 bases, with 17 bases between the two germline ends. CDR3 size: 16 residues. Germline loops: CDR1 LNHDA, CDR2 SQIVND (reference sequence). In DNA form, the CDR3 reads TGTGCCAGCTCCCAATACCCAGGGGCTGGGGCCAACGTCCTGACTTTC. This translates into CASSQYPGAGANVLTF. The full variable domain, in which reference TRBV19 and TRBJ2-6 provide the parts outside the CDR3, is DGGITQSPKYLFRKEGQNVTLSCEQNLNHDAMYWYRQDPGQGLRLIYYSQIVNDFQKGDIAEGYSVSREKKESFPLTVTSAQKNPTAFYLCASSQYPGAGANVLTFGAGSRLTVL.

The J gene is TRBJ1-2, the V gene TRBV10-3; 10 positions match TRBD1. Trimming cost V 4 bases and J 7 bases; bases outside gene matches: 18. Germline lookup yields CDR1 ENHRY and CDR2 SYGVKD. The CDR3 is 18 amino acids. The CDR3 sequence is CAISVIAGQGNLQGGYTF. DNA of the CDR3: TGTGCCATCAGTGTAATTGCGGGACAGGGGAATTTACAGGGTGGCTACACCTTC.

CDR3 in DNA: TGTGCCAGCAGTCAGGGACATAGCAATCAGCCCCAGCATTTT. Amino acid sequence: CASSQGHSNQPQHF. This sequence joins TRBV28 and TRBJ1-5, with TRBD1 as a possible D gene (6 bases). Trimming took off 5 bases at V and 0 bases at J, with 8 bases between the two ends. Germline V CDR1 and CDR2: MDHEN, SYDVKM. The CDR3 covers 14 residues. Full variable domain (missing parts from reference TRBV28 and TRBJ1-5): DVKVTQSSRYLVKRTGEKVFLECVQDMDHENMFWYRQDPGLGLRLIYFSYDVKMKEKGDIPEGYSVSREKKERFSLILESASTNQTSMYLCASSQGHSNQPQHFGDGTRLSIL.

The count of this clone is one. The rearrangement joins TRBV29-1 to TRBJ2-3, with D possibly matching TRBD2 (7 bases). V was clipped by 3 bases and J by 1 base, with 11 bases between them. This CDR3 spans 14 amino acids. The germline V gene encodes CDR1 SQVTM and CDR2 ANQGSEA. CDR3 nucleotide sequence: TGCAGCGTTGAGGGGAGGGGGGGCACAGATACGCAGTATTTT. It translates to CSVEGRGGTDTQYF.

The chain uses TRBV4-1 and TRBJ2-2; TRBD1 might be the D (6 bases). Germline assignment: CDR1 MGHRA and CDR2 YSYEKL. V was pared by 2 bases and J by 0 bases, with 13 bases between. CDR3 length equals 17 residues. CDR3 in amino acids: CASSQQVQGANTGELFF. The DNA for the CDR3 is TGCGCCAGCAGCCAACAAGTACAGGGTGCGAACACCGGGGAGCTGTTTTTT.

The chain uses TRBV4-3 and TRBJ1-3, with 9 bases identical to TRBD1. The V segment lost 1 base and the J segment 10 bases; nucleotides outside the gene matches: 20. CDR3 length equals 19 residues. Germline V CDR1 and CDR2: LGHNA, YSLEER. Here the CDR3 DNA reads TGCGCCAGCAGCCAAGCAGGGACAGGGTTGTACTCTCAAATGAGGACCATATATTTT. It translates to CASSQAGTGLYSQMRTIYF.

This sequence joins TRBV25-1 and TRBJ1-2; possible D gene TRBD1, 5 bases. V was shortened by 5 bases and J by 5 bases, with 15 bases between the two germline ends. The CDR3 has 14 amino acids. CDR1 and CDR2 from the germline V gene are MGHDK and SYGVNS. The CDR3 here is CASSRTGREYGYTF. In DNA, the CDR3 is TGTGCCAGCAGTAGAACAGGCCGCGAATATGGCTACACCTTC.

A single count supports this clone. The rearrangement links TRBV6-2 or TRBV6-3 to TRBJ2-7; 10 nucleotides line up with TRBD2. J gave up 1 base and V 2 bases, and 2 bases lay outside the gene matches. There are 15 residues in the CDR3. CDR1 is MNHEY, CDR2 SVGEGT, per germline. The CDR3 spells CASSYQREGSYEQYF. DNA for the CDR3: TGTGCCAGCAGTTACCAGCGGGAGGGTTCCTACGAGCAGTACTTC.

The DNA of the CDR3 is TGTGCCAGCAGCAGACAAGACAGTCAGCCCCAGCATTTT. The encoded protein is CASSRQDSQPQHF. This chain joins TRBV12-3 or TRBV12-4 and TRBJ1-5; tentatively, D is TRBD1 (5 bases). The CDR3 length is 13 residues. The V end lost 6 bases, the J end lost 6 bases, and 12 bases lay between the germline ends.

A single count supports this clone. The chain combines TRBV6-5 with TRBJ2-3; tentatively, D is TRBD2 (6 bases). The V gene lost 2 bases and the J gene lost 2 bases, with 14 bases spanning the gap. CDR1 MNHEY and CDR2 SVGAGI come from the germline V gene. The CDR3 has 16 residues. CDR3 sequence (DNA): TGTGCCAGCAGTTACAATTTCTTAGCGGCCACAGATACGCAGTATTTT. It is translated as CASSYNFLAATDTQYF.

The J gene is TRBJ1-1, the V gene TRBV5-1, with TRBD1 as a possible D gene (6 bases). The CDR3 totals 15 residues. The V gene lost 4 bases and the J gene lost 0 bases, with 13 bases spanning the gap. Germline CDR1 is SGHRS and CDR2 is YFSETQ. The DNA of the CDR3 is TGCGCCAGCAGCCTGTCAGGGGAAATGAACACTGAAGCTTTCTTT. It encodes CASSLSGEMNTEAFF.